Below, 30 T cell receptor beta chains from the same sample are listed, as sequenced in a study of regulatory T cells in long-lasting Graves disease. Time point of the sample: newly diagnosed GD, antithyroid drugs for less than 3 months. Generation of the TCR library employed RNA extracted from PBMCs. The TCR beta library used iRepertoire HTBI primers with Arm-PCR amplification of CDR3. TCRdb itself ran the multiplex PCR reads through MiXCR, one entry per CDR3 protein. The data show almost 450,000 distinct CDR3 sequences, with about 17% seen just once and approximately 11% held by the top ten. These same data were also listed under a study on T cells in Graves' hyperthyroidism and ophthalmopathy.

Here the sequenced sample was peripheral blood mononuclear cells (PBMCs), taken at new diagnosis, from a patient treated with antithyroid drugs. These receptors were obtained from a woman in her 30s with Graves disease.

The chain links TRBV7-8 to TRBJ1-4, with D possibly TRBD1 on 5 matching bases. The CDR3 runs 16 residues. Trimming pared 1 base from V and 6 bases from J, leaving 15 bases between. CDR1 is SGHVS, CDR2 FQNEAQ, per germline. In DNA, the CDR3 is TGTGCCAGCAGCTTAGTGGGCGTCAGGGTGGATGAAAAACTGTTTTTT. Translating gives CASSLVGVRVDEKLFF.

This clonotype was seen at least ten times. The chain recombines TRBV6-5 with TRBJ1-1; 8 nucleotides align to TRBD1. This CDR3 contains 12 residues. With V trimmed by 4 bases and J by 9 bases, 4 bases remained unmatched. The V gene's germline CDR1 is MNHEY and CDR2 SVGAGI. CDR3 loop: CASSLDRVKAFF. The CDR3 DNA follows: TGTGCCAGCAGTTTGGACAGGGTCAAAGCTTTCTTT.

Worth noting for this clonotype: Since a much larger clone is just one base distant, this may be a read error. The limits of the CDR3 on the DNA are not certain, so only TCRdb's listed CDR3 is given. The CDR3: CASSLWASGSEFF. This rearrangement joins TRBV28 to TRBJ2-1; TRBD2 reflects the table's D call only, with no check against the DNA. In germline, CDR1 is MDHEN, CDR2 SYDVKM. With termini counted, the CDR3 has 13 amino acids.

The chain carries TRBV10-3 and TRBJ1-5, with D hard to call. The V gene lost 10 bases and the J gene lost 2 bases, with 12 bases spanning the gap. Germline loops: CDR1 ENHRY, CDR2 SYGVKD. The CDR3 length is 13 residues. The CDR3: CATDRTGNQPQHF. In DNA form, the CDR3 reads TGTGCCACCGACCGAACTGGCAATCAGCCCCAGCATTTT.

This clonotype was counted ten times or more. The gene calls are TRBV7-2 and TRBJ2-1, with 9 bases fitting TRBD2. CDR3 size: 21 residues. Trimming cost V 5 bases and J 0 bases; bases outside gene matches: 20. The germline V gene encodes CDR1 SGHTA and CDR2 FQGNSA. The CDR3 nucleotides are TGTGCCAGCAGCCGCCACAGGGACTACACCGGGACTAGCAGCTCCTACAATGAGCAGTTCTTC. It yields the protein CASSRHRDYTGTSSSYNEQFF.

This clonotype showed up many times. CDR3 sequence reads: CASSTGLAGGGVTGELFF. CDR3 in DNA: TGTGCCAGCAGCACTGGACTAGCGGGAGGCGGTGTCACCGGGGAGCTGTTTTTT. J is TRBJ2-2 and V is TRBV7-3, with 14 bases lining up with TRBD2. Trimming took 5 bases from V and 4 from J; bases not matched to a gene: 9. Germline V gene lookup returns CDR1 SGHTA and CDR2 FQGTGA. This CDR3 comprises 18 residues.

In its sample, this clonotype was seen many times. The chain joins TRBV5-1 to TRBJ2-2; D is perhaps TRBD2 (6 bases). Germline-derived CDR1 and CDR2 are SGHRS and YFSETQ. The V and J ends lost 0 bases and 1 base respectively, with 10 bases between them. The CDR3 runs 16 residues. CDR3 sequence reads: CASSLAGSGNTGELFF. CDR3 in DNA: TGCGCCAGCAGCTTGGCGGGTAGCGGGAACACCGGGGAGCTGTTTTTT.

This clonotype showed up many times. This rearrangement joins TRBV7-9 to TRBJ1-5; D is unresolved. Trimming took 1 base from V and 5 from J, leaving 6 bases between them. From germline, CDR1 is SEHNR and CDR2 FQNEAQ (reference sequence). CDR3 size: 13 residues. CDR3 DNA sequence: TGTGCCAGCAGCTTAGGAAACGATCAGCCCCAGCATTTT. This codes for CASSLGNDQPQHF.

This clonotype was seen repeatedly, ten times or more. V is TRBV20-1 and J is TRBJ2-3, with 9 bases matching TRBD2. The germline CDR1 and CDR2 sequences are DFQATT and SNEGSKA (reference sequence). The CDR3 covers 15 residues. V gave up 6 bases and J gave up 5 bases; unmatched junction bases: 12. The CDR3 DNA sequence: TGCAGTGCGAGTGGACTAGCGAATAGGAGAGATACGCAGTATTTT. Residues: CSASGLANRRDTQYF.

This clonotype was seen ten or more times. A much larger clone differs from this one at a single base, so this may be a read error. The rearrangement uses TRBV18 and TRBJ2-5, with D maybe TRBD2 (6 bases). This CDR3 spans 11 amino acids. CDR1 is KGHSH, CDR2 LQKENI, per germline. Trimming removed 1 base from V and 9 bases from J, with 6 bases in between. The DNA of the CDR3 is TGTGCCAGCTCACCACGGGAGGCCCAGTACTTC. This codes for CASSPREAQYF.

This clonotype was found a few times. V gene TRBV9 combines with J gene TRBJ1-4, with D possibly being TRBD1 (6 bases). The CDR3 has 15 residues. V was trimmed by 7 bases and J by 6 bases, leaving 19 bases between them. Germline loops: CDR1 SGDLS, CDR2 YYNGEE. The DNA of the CDR3 is TGTGCCAGCGGAGGGGTTGACAGGTCCTATGAAAAACTGTTTTTT. Translated: CASGGVDRSYEKLFF.

Notes on this clonotype: A read error is likely here: a far larger clone is one base away. The rearrangement uses TRBV11-2 and TRBJ2-4; 10 nucleotides align to TRBD2. The CDR3 has 15 amino acids. CDR1 and CDR2 from the germline V gene are SGHAT and FQNNGV. CDR3 residues: CASSPPSSGSGERFF. In nucleotides, the CDR3 is TGTGCCAGCAGCCCCCCCTCTAGCGGGAGTGGTGAGCGGTTCTTC. Based on the CDR3 plus reference TRBV11-2 and TRBJ2-4, the full variable domain is EAGVAQSPRYKIIEKRQSVAFWCNPISGHATLYWYQQILGQGPKLLIQFQNNGVVDDSQLPKDRFSAERLKGVDSTLKIQPAKLEDSAVYLCASSPPSSGSGERFFGAGTRLSVL.

This clonotype has at least ten counts. The rearrangement joins TRBV12-3 or TRBV12-4 to TRBJ2-3, with D perhaps TRBD2 (6 bases). Trimming took 3 bases from V and 9 from J, leaving 13 bases between them. This CDR3 has 13 residues. In DNA, the CDR3 is TGTGCCAGCAGTTTTAGCGGAAGGGAAACGCAGTATTTT. Protein sequence: CASSFSGRETQYF.

This clonotype was found many times. The CDR3: CSVKSTGLTYEQYF. Written as DNA, the CDR3 is TGCAGCGTTAAATCGACAGGGTTGACCTACGAGCAGTACTTC. This chain links TRBV29-1 with TRBJ2-7, with TRBD1 matching 7 bases. This CDR3 spans 14 amino acids. CDR1 is SQVTM and CDR2 is ANQGSEA in the germline V gene. The V segment lost 5 bases and the J segment 2 bases; nucleotides outside the gene matches: 9.

The chain couples TRBV7-2 to TRBJ1-4; 9 bases agree with TRBD1. Germline V gene data show CDR1 as SGHTA and CDR2 as FQGNSA. CDR3 length equals 14 residues. V lost 6 bases and J lost 7; bases outside the gene matches: 6. The CDR3 nucleotides are TGTGCCAGCAGTCAGGACAGGGGAACTGAAAAACTGTTTTTT. Translating it yields CASSQDRGTEKLFF.

This clonotype has at least ten counts. This chain connects TRBV28 to TRBJ2-5, with D possibly being TRBD1 (6 bases). The CDR3 runs 15 residues. CDR1 and CDR2 (germline): MDHEN, SYDVKM. V lost 4 bases, J lost 9 bases, and 21 bases lay in between. CDR3 DNA sequence: TGTGCCAGCAGTTCGTTCGGCAGGGGTTTTAAGGCCCAGTACTTC. This encodes CASSSFGRGFKAQYF.

This clonotype came up many times. The CDR3 DNA sequence: TGTGCCAGCAGCTCTACAGGGCAAGGAAACACCATATATTTT. It yields the protein CASSSTGQGNTIYF. This chain joins TRBV7-8 and TRBJ1-3; TRBD1 might be the D (6 bases). This CDR3 region has 14 residues. V lost 4 bases and J 4 bases, leaving 11 bases between the germline ends. The germline CDR1 and CDR2 sequences are SGHVS and FQNEAQ.

Remarks on this clonotype: Sequence at one end of the junction differs from germline and may be a read error. The chain has TRBV4-3 and TRBJ2-7, with TRBD2 identical over 7 bases. The CDR3 is made up of 14 amino acids. CDR1 LGHNA and CDR2 YSLEER come from the germline V gene. The DNA of the CDR3 is TGCCCCAGCAGCCAAGGACTAGGATCCTACGAGCAGTACTTC. Amino acid sequence: CPSSQGLGSYEQYF.

In its sample, this clonotype was seen many times. The gene calls are TRBV9 and TRBJ2-2, with 13 nucleotides matching TRBD2. Germline CDR1 and CDR2: SGDLS and YYNGEE. V dropped 2 bases and J dropped 5; count of bases not matched to a gene: 3. CDR3 length: 16 residues. Written as DNA, the CDR3 is TGTGCCAGCAGCGTGCCGGGACTAGCGGGAACCGGGGAGCTGTTTTTT. Amino acid sequence: CASSVPGLAGTGELFF.

On this clonotype: This likely came from a read error, as a far larger clone is one base away. The chain combines TRBV11-2 with TRBJ2-7; D is unresolved. This CDR3 comprises 13 residues. Germline values: CDR1 SGHAT, CDR2 FQNNGV. Trimming pared 0 bases from V and 7 bases from J, leaving 10 bases between. The CDR3 is CASSLDRSNEQYF. CDR3 sequence (DNA): TGTGCCAGCAGCTTAGATCGGAGCAATGAGCAGTACTTC.

This clonotype was seen many times. The chain employs TRBV5-1 and TRBJ2-2; tentatively, D is TRBD2 (5 bases). With 7 bases removed from V and 0 bases from J, the gap between germline ends came to 16 bases. Germline CDR1 SGHRS, CDR2 YFSETQ. The CDR3 totals 16 residues. CDR3 in DNA: TGCGCCAGCCGAACCTCGGGGTCCGCGAACACCGGGGAGCTGTTTTTT. Its translation is CASRTSGSANTGELFF. Filled out from reference TRBV5-1 and TRBJ2-2, the complete variable domain reads KAGVTQTPRYLIKTRGQQVTLSCSPISGHRSVSWYQQTPGQGLQFLFEYFSETQRNKGNFPGRFSGRQFSNSRSEMNVSTLELGDSALYLCASRTSGSANTGELFFGEGSRLTVL.

This clonotype was counted ten times or more. This chain connects TRBV4-3 to TRBJ2-1, with 9 bases identical to TRBD2. Trimming cost V 2 bases and J 3 bases; bases outside gene matches: 2. Germline lookup yields CDR1 LGHNA and CDR2 YSLEER. The length of the CDR3 is 15 residues. The CDR3 sequence: CASSQQTSGYNEQFF. The CDR3 nucleotides read TGCGCCAGCAGCCAACAGACTAGCGGCTACAATGAGCAGTTCTTC.

The table lists this clonotype with many counts. The V call is TRBV29-1, the J call TRBJ1-1, with a possible D match to TRBD1 (6 bases). The CDR3 has 13 residues. Germline loops: CDR1 SQVTM, CDR2 ANQGSEA. The V and J ends lost 8 bases and 3 bases respectively, with 16 bases between them. CDR3 loop: CSSRRGAYTEAFF. CDR3 sequence (DNA): TGCAGCTCACGTCGGGGGGCGTACACTGAAGCTTTCTTT.

CDR3 sequence: CASSLPGNKGYTF. The CDR3 DNA is TGTGCCAGCAGTTTACCGGGGAATAAGGGCTACACCTTC. The rearrangement joins TRBV28 to TRBJ1-2; no definite D call. This CDR3 is 13 amino acids long. The V end lost 2 bases, the J end lost 8 bases, and 12 bases lay between the germline ends. Germline V gene lookup returns CDR1 MDHEN and CDR2 SYDVKM.

This clonotype was seen only a few times. The chain carries TRBV5-6 and TRBJ1-2, with 7 bases lining up with TRBD1. CDR3 length: 13 amino acids. Trimming took 2 bases from V and 4 from J; bases not matched to a gene: 2. The germline CDR1 and CDR2 sequences are SGHDT and YYEEEE. For the CDR3, the DNA is TGTGCCAGCAGCTTTGCAGGGGGCTATGGCTACACCTTC. Amino acids: CASSFAGGYGYTF.

This clonotype was found a few times. V gene TRBV27 combines with J gene TRBJ2-6; 7 bases agree with TRBD2. Germline V gives CDR1 MNHEY, CDR2 SMNVEV (reference sequence). Losses at the gene ends were 6 bases for V and 0 bases for J; bases not matched to a gene: 11. The CDR3 sequence is 18 residues long. The CDR3 spells CASSGEGPGSSGANVLTF. For the CDR3, the DNA is TGTGCCAGCAGCGGGGAGGGCCCTGGAAGCTCTGGGGCCAACGTCCTGACTTTC.

This clonotype has a handful of counts. The rearrangement joins TRBV5-1 to TRBJ2-2; no definite D call. Germline V CDR1 and CDR2: SGHRS, YFSETQ. This CDR3 is built from 16 residues. V was cut by 3 bases and J by 4 bases, with 16 bases left in between. The CDR3 sequence is CASSSAPRPGTGELFF. CDR3 DNA: TGCGCCAGCAGCTCAGCGCCTCGGCCGGGCACCGGGGAGCTGTTTTTT.

Comments on this clonotype: A much bigger clone sits one base away, suggesting this may be a read error. The genes are TRBV7-9 and TRBJ2-3, with 11 bases that match TRBD2. There are 16 residues in the CDR3. Germline lookup yields CDR1 SEHNR and CDR2 FQNEAQ (reference sequence). The junction had 3 bases not matched to a gene; V was cut back by 0 bases and J by 4 bases. The CDR3 coding sequence is TGTGCCAGCAGCTTAGCACTAGCGGGAGTAGCAGATACGCAGTATTTT. Translated: CASSLALAGVADTQYF.

This clonotype showed up many times. The V and J genes are TRBV28 and TRBJ2-3; D gene uncertain. Germline CDR1 MDHEN, CDR2 SYDVKM. V dropped 1 base and J dropped 6 bases, with 8 bases sitting between them. The CDR3 has 13 amino acids. The CDR3 DNA reads as TGTGCCAGCAGTTTATCGACGGGCGATACGCAGTATTTT. Translated, it gives CASSLSTGDTQYF.

This clonotype was seen a handful of times. This chain's CDR3 is CASSYSGQGNAYFTEAFF. The CDR3 bases are TGTGCCAGCAGTTACTCGGGACAGGGAAACGCCTACTTCACTGAAGCTTTCTTT. The rearrangement uses TRBV6-6 and TRBJ1-1; TRBD1 aligns across 9 bases. The CDR3 contains 18 residues. In germline, CDR1 is MNHNY, CDR2 SVGAGI (reference sequence). J lost 4 bases, V lost 0 bases, and 12 bases had no gene match.